Sequencing of this TCR beta chain was carried out in a study of T cells after yellow fever vaccination. The study, taken as a whole, reports: By day 5 rather than day 15, the secondary response had peaked, though it was weaker. Re-detected after boosting: most primary clones, more than 95% of CD4 and 75% to 90% of CD8.

This clonotype was counted a few times. The target antigen is unknown. CDR1 SGHKS and CDR2 YYEKEE come from the germline V gene (reference sequence). This CDR3 is 14 amino acids long. Trimming removed 5 bases from V and 7 bases from J, with 15 bases in between. In TCRdb, the 5' RACE reads were re-called with MiXCR into one record per CDR3 protein. The sample shows some 340,000 distinct CDR3 sequences, over 4% of them seen only once. The sequence came from a man aged 18 to 29 who received the YFV17D yellow fever vaccine. The material sequenced was PBMCs, taken 5 days after the yellow fever booster vaccination. This chain connects TRBV5-5 to TRBJ1-4; D possibly corresponds to TRBD1 (6 bases). The CDR3 DNA is TGTGCCAGCAGGGGCCAGGGGTTTGGTGAAAAACTGTTTTTT. As protein: CASRGQGFGEKLFF.